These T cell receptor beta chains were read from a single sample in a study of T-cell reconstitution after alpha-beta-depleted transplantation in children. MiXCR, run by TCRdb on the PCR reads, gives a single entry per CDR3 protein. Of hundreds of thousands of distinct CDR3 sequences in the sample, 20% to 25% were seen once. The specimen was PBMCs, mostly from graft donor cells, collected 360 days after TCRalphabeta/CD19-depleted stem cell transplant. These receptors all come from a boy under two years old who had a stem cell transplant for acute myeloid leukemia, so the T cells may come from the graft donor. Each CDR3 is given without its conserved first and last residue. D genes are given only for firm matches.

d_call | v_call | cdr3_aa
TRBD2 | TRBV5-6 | ASSPPFARGGTDTQY
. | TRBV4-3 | ASSQDGHEQY
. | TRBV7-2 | ASSLSGLASYEQY
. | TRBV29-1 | SVEDPGDGKTYEQY
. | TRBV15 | ATSRDGVDQETQY
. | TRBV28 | ASSFGVTEAF
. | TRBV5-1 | ASSLGIGRDTEAF
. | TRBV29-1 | SVGLREGQPQH
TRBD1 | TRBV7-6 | ASSLVPTGAGNTIY
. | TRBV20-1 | CARDRRWNPYEQY
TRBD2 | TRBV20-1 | SATLAGGQGTQY
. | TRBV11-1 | ASSLEPFTDTQY
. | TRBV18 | ASSPLVERGTQY
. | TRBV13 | ASSTPSSSYNEQF
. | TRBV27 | ASSSLVAYEQY
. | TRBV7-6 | ASSSTNSYNEQF
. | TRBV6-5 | ASSYAGPDTQY
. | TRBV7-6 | ASSWGADSGNTIY
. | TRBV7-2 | ASSLVRGGAPDTQY
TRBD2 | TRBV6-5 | ASSYGLAGYNEQF
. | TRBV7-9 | ASSSDEQF
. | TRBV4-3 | ASSPRTGLEAF
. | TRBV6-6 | AVTPSPTDTQY
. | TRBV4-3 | ASSQWGENTEAF
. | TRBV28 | ASRRDRGFAYNEQF
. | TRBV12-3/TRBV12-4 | ASSLARGVGTEAF
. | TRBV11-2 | ASSLDRGPTEAF
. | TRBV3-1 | ASSQDRNTGELF
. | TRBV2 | ASELVHTGELF
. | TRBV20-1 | SAPPTGGTEAF
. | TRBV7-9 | ASLSDGFNEQF
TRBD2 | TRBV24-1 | ATSDRGLRSTDTQY
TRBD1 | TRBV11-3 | ASSGTAGQETQY
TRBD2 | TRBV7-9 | ASSSASGGPYNEQF
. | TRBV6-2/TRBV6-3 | ASSDEGTGELF
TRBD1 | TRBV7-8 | ASSLARDRHTDTQY
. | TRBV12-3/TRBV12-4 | ASSQQRNTEAF
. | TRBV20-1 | SASRNNQPQH
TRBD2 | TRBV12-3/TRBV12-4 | ASSLILATETQY
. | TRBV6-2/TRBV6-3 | ASSYRTAYRETQY
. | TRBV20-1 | SARGTDYLGETQY
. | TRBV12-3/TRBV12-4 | ASSSQVSNTEAF
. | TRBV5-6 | ASSFQGLLNIQY
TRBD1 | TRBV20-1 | SARDAGQGAHSANYGYT
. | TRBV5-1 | ASSLTTINEQF
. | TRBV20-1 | SARGLNRDYQETQY
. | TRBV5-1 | ASSWTGTPTYNEQF
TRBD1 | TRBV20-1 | SARKPGQTPLH
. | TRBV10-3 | ATGERGLGGYT
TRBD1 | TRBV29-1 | SVSTGSTDTQY
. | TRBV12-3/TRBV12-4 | ASSPRESLTYEQY